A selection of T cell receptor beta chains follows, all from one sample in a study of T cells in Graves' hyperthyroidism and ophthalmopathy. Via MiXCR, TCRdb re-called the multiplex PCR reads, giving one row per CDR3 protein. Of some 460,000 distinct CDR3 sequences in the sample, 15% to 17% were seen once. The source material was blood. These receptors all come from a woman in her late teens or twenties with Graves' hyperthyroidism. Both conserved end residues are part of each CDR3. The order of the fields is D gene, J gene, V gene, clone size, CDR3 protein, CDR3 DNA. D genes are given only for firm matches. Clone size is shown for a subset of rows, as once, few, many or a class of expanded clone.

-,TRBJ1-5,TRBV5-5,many,CASSFGRGNQPQHF,TGTGCCAGCAGCTTTGGACGGGGCAATCAGCCCCAGCATTTT
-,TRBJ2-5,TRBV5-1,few,CASSLGAGIETQYF,TGCGCCAGCAGCTTGGGGGCCGGGATAGAGACCCAGTACTTC
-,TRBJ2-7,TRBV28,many,CASLGGPYEQYF,TGTGCCAGCCTAGGCGGGCCCTACGAGCAGTACTTC
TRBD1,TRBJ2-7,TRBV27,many,CASSSTGTGVYEQYF,TGTGCCAGCAGCTCGACCGGGACAGGGGTTTACGAGCAGTACTTC
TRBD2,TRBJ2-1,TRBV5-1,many,CASSTTSGRAEQFF,TGCGCCAGCAGCACAACTAGCGGGAGAGCTGAGCAGTTCTTC
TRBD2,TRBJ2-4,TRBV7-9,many,CASMTGTSSIQYF,TGTGCCAGCATGACCGGGACTAGCAGCATTCAGTACTTC
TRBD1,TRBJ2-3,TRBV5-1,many,CASSLGRTGGRGTDTQYF,TGCGCCAGCAGCTTGGGACGTACAGGGGGCAGGGGCACAGATACGCAGTATTTT
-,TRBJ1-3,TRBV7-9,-,CASSRYRGLTSSGNTIYF,TGTGCCAGCAGCCGGTACCGGGGCTTGACGAGCTCTGGAAACACCATATATTTT
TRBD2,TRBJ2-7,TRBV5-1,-,CASSPFRLAGSSYEQYF,TGCGCCAGCAGCCCCTTCCGACTAGCGGGAAGCTCCTACGAGCAGTACTTC
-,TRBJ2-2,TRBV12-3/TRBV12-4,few,CASTVGQELFF,TGTGCCAGCACCGTAGGACAGGAGCTGTTTTTT
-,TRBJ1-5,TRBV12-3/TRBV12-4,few,CASSLEHNQPQHF,TGTGCCAGCAGTTTAGAACACAATCAGCCCCAGCATTTT
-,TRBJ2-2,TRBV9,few,CASNQGNTGELFF,TGTGCCAGCAATCAGGGTAACACCGGGGAGCTGTTTTTT
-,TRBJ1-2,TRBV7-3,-,CASSQGSLAYGYTF,TGTGCCAGCAGCCAAGGCAGTCTGGCCTATGGCTACACCTTC
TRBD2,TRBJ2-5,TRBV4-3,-,CASSQALGGGQETQYF,TGCGCCAGCAGCCAAGCGCTCGGCGGGGGGCAAGAGACCCAGTACTTC
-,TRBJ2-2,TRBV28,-,CASSFSTAANTGELFF,TGTGCCAGCAGTTTCAGTACGGCCGCGAACACCGGGGAGCTGTTTTTT
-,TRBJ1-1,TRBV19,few,CASSIGRGRAFF,TGTGCCAGTAGTATTGGTCGGGGCAGGGCTTTCTTT
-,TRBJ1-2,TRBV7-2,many,CASSLEPGSNYGYTF,TGTGCCAGCAGCTTAGAGCCAGGGAGTAACTATGGCTACACCTTC
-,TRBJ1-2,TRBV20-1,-,CSALWYGGQANYGYTF,TGCAGTGCGTTATGGTACGGGGGGCAGGCTAACTATGGCTACACCTTC
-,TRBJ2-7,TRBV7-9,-,CASSLVAGPYNEQYF,TGTGCCAGCAGCTTAGTCGCGGGCCCATACAATGAGCAGTACTTC
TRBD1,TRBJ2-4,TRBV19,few,CASSTGTGMGAKNIQYF,TGTGCCAGTAGTACCGGGACAGGGATGGGCGCCAAAAACATTCAGTACTTC
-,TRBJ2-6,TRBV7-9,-,CASRLTASGANVLTF,TGTGCCAGCAGGTTAACAGCCTCTGGGGCCAACGTCCTGACTTTC
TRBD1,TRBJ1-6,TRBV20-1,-,CSARAGGDSSPLHF,TGCAGTGCTAGAGCAGGGGGTGACAGTTCACCCCTCCACTTT
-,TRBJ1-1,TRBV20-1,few,CSAVRPTEAFF,TGCAGTGCGGTCAGACCCACTGAAGCTTTCTTT
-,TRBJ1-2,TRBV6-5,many,CASSYPYGGSYTF,TGTGCCAGCAGTTACCCTTACGGGGGAAGCTACACCTTC
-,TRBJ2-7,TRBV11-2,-,CASSLARSLGEQYF,TGTGCCAGCAGCTTAGCGCGGAGTTTAGGCGAGCAGTACTTC
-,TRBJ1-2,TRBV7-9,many,CASSLGGSMGYTGYTF,TGTGCCAGCAGCTTAGGAGGCTCGATGGGTTACACCGGCTACACCTTC
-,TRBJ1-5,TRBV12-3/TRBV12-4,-,CASSLDWGYSNQPQHF,TGTGCCAGCAGTTTAGATTGGGGGTATAGCAATCAGCCCCAGCATTTT
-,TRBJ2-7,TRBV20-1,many,CSARKIGEQYF,TGCAGTGCCCGTAAGATTGGCGAGCAGTACTTC
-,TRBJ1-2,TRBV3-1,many,CASSPGVSMGYTF,TGTGCCAGCAGCCCCGGGGTATCTATGGGCTACACCTTC
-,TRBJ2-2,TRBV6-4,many,CASSEDTGELFF,TGTGCCAGCAGTGAGGACACCGGGGAGCTGTTTTTT
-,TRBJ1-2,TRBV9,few,CASSVVQSGNYGYTF,TGTGCCAGCAGCGTAGTTCAGTCAGGGAACTATGGCTACACCTTC
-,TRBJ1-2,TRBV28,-,CASSLRAAWGYTF,TGTGCCAGCAGCCTCCGGGCGGCCTGGGGCTACACCTTC
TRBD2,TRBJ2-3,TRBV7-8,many,CASTPPPGSGGTDTQYF,TGTGCCAGCACTCCCCCACCAGGTAGCGGGGGAACAGATACGCAGTATTTT
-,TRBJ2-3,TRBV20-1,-,CSALRDTDTQYF,TGCAGTGCTTTACGAGACACAGATACGCAGTATTTT
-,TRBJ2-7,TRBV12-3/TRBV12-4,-,CASSLAGSRPYEQYF,TGTGCCAGCAGTTTGGCGGGCAGCCGACCCTACGAGCAGTACTTC
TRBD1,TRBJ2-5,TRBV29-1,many,CSVGQGQETQYF,TGCAGCGTAGGTCAGGGACAGGAGACCCAGTACTTC
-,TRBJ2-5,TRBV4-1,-,CASSQGSGQGEETQYF,TGCGCCAGCAGCCAAGGTTCCGGACAAGGAGAAGAGACCCAGTACTTC
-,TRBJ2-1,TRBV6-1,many,CASRQQGIGVNEQFF,TGTGCCAGCAGGCAACAGGGTATTGGGGTCAATGAGCAGTTCTTC
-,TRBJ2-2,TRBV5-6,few,CASSFAQMNTGELFF,TGTGCCAGCAGCTTCGCACAGATGAACACCGGGGAGCTGTTTTTT
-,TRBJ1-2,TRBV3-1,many,CASSQGAGLAGSGYTF,TGTGCCAGCAGCCAAGGAGCGGGGCTAGCAGGCTCTGGCTACACCTTC
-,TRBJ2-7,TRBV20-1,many,CSARTVVGEQYF,TGCAGTGCACGAACCGTCGTAGGAGAGCAGTACTTC
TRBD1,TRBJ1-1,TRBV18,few,CASSLLTGGKGTEAFF,TGTGCCAGCTCACTTTTAACAGGGGGCAAGGGCACTGAAGCTTTCTTT
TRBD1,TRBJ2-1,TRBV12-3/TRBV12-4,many,CASSRHGTAYNEQFF,TGTGCCAGCAGCCGCCACGGGACAGCCTACAATGAGCAGTTCTTC
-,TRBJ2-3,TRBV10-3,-,CAILGRSTDTQYF,TGTGCCATCCTCGGCAGGTCCACAGATACGCAGTATTTT
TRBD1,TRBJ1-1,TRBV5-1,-,CASSQPGQGADTEAFF,TGCGCCAGCAGCCAGCCGGGACAGGGGGCGGACACTGAAGCTTTCTTT
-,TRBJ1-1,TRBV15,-,CATSNWTSNTEAFF,TGTGCCACCAGCAACTGGACCTCTAACACTGAAGCTTTCTTT
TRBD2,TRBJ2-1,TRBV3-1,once,CASSQKAGAIHEQFF,TGTGCCAGCAGCCAAAAAGCGGGAGCTATCCATGAGCAGTTCTTC